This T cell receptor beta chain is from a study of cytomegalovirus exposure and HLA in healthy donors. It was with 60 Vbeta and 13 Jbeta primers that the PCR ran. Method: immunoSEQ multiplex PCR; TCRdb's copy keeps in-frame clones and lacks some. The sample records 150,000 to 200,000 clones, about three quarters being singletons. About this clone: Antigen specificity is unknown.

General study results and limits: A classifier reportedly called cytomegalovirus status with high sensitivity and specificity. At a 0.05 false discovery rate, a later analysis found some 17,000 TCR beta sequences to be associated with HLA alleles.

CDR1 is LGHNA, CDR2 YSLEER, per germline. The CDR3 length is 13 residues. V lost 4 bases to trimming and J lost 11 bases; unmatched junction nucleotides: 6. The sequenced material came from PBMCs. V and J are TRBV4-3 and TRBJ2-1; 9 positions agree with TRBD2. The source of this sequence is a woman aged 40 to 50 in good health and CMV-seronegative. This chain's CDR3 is CASSRQTSGKQFF. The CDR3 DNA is TGCGCCAGCAGCCGCCAGACTAGCGGAAAGCAGTTCTTC.